Reported below is one TCR beta chain. No antigen is known for it. No per-base quality is available; no much larger clone lies one base away. Set within a cohort of healthcare workers in London, UK, this nested case-control study involved weekly PCR testing of nasopharyngeal swabs along with blood sampling. Between 23 and 31 March 2020, the week of the UK lockdown, healthcare workers were enrolled and then followed up weekly for as long as 16 weeks. This entry is derived from a study of early T cells in non-severe SARS-CoV-2 infection (dated by TCRdb to 2020 to 2023). Background on the whole study: Because TCR sequencing was done on bulk RNA from unsorted whole blood, the alpha and beta chains could not be paired.

From its cysteine to its phenylalanine, the CDR3 spans 14 amino acids. Only CDR3 DNA remains: 42 bases, in frame from the first base. V is cut back by 6 bases and J by 3 bases, with 5 bases in the junction unmatched. The germline V gene encodes CDR1 MDHEN and CDR2 SYDVKM. General findings and caveats noted by the study authors: VDJdb matching was skewed toward anti-spike CD8 responses and likely underestimated virus-specific expansions by missing private and CD4 specificities.

Library preparation employed 5' RACE. The reads were generated on a NextSeq 500. In the TCR library protocol, unique molecular identifiers were attached to individual cDNA molecules to correct for PCR bias and sequencing error. Both TCR alpha and beta chains were sequenced, and tight co-correlation was observed between alpha and beta sequence abundances in each sample. The authors' analysis ran thus. Decombinator V4 was used to annotate TCR sequences for V gene, J gene and CDR3. TCRs were defined as expanded if a significant change between any two time points was detected under a Poisson model with p below 0.0001. TCR abundances were normalised to the total number of TCRs sequenced per sample and were expressed as counts per million. TRAV1-2 paired with TRAJ12, TRAJ20 or TRAJ33 defined MAIT TCRs, while TRAV10 paired with TRAJ18 defined iNKT TCRs. VDJdb, accessed 1 November 2021, was searched for CMV, EBV and SARS-CoV-2 annotated TCRs, with TCRs annotated for multiple antigens excluded. Using fastp trimming at Q25 and MiXCR clonotype assembly, TCRdb reanalyzed the public sequencing data and kept in-frame beta chains. Rows with one shared CDR3 protein collapse into an entry with the most common genes and DNA. Here the V and J calls rest on TCRdb's processing, not on the authors' analysis. The sample table shows 50,000 to 65,000 distinct CDR3 sequences, and 8.9% are seen once. Approximately 15% of the sample comes from the top ten.

The sequence was obtained from an adult who was a healthcare worker with PCR-confirmed SARS-CoV-2 infection or an uninfected control (not recorded which). Sample: whole blood. The rearrangement combines TRBV28 with TRBJ2-3, with 8 junctional bases fitting TRBD1. DNA sequence: TGTGCCAGCAGGGCAGGGGGCGCGACAGATACGCAGTATTTT. This codes for CASRAGGATDTQYF. Outside the CDR3, residues come from the reference TRBV28 and TRBJ2-3 proteins, so the full variable domain is: DVKVTQSSRYLVKRTGEKVFLECVQDMDHENMFWYRQDPGLGLRLIYFSYDVKMKEKGDIPEGYSVSREKKERFSLILESASTNQTSMYLCASRAGGATDTQYFGPGTRLTVL.